Listed here are 32 T cell receptor beta chains from one sample, sequenced in a study of cytomegalovirus exposure and HLA in healthy donors. Repertoires were generated with immunoSEQ multiplex PCR, while TCRdb's copy carries only in-frame clones and drops some. The sample records approximately 100,000 clones, 88% being singletons. Sequencing was carried out using PBMCs. The receptor set was obtained from a woman aged 18-29 years in good health and CMV-seropositive.

The chain couples TRBV6-5 to TRBJ1-4; D gene ambiguous. V was clipped by 0 bases and J by 5 bases, with 10 bases between them. Germline lookup yields CDR1 MNHEY and CDR2 SVGAGI. The CDR3 loop spans 15 amino acids. DNA of the CDR3: TGTGCCAGCAGTTACTCGGGCAGCTCAAATGAAAAACTGTTTTTT. Amino acid sequence: CASSYSGSSNEKLFF.

This clone was recorded a few times. The chain uses TRBV6-1 and TRBJ2-1, with 7 positions matching TRBD2. V lost 2 bases to trimming and J lost 1 base; unmatched junction nucleotides: 2. This CDR3 has 15 amino acids. Germline CDR1 is MNHNS and CDR2 is SASEGT. The CDR3 region is CASSEFGGSYNEQFF. As DNA, the CDR3 is TGTGCCAGCAGTGAATTCGGGGGGTCCTACAATGAGCAGTTCTTC.

The V call is TRBV5-4, the J call TRBJ2-1; 9 bases line up with TRBD2. CDR1 and CDR2 (germline): SGHNT, YYREEE (reference sequence). The CDR3 is 15 amino acids. With V trimmed by 6 bases and J by 9 bases, 13 bases remained unmatched. CDR3 DNA: TGTGCCAGCACCCCGGGACTAGCATCTTACGGTGAGCAGTTCTTC. It is translated as CASTPGLASYGEQFF. Based on the CDR3 plus reference TRBV5-4 and TRBJ2-1, the full variable domain is ETGVTQSPTHLIKTRGQQVTLRCSSQSGHNTVSWYQQALGQGPQFIFQYYREEENGRGNFPPRFSGLQFPNYSSELNVNALELDDSALYLCASTPGLASYGEQFFGPGTRLTVL.

This chain connects TRBV6-5 to TRBJ1-5; D uncertain. Trimming removed 5 bases from V and 5 bases from J, with 16 bases in between. Germline CDR1 MNHEY, CDR2 SVGAGI. CDR3 length: 15 amino acids. Here the CDR3 reads CASSTGGHGDQPQHF. The CDR3 DNA reads TGTGCCAGCAGTACGGGCGGGCACGGAGATCAGCCCCAGCATTTT.

This rearrangement joins TRBV28 to TRBJ2-7; 10 nucleotides align to TRBD1. Germline CDR1 and CDR2: MDHEN and SYDVKM. V shed 5 bases and J 0 bases; nucleotides not matched to a gene: 4. The CDR3 runs to 15 residues. In DNA, the CDR3 is TGTGCCAGCAGTCCGACAGGGGGCTTCTCCTACGAGCAGTACGTC. Translation: CASSPTGGFSYEQYV.

J is TRBJ2-5 and V is TRBV2; TRBD1 agrees at 7 bases. Germline-derived CDR1 and CDR2 are SNHLY and FYNNEI. V shed 7 bases, J shed 2 bases, and the junction held 7 bases outside the gene matches. CDR3 length equals 14 residues. The CDR3 nucleotides are TGTGCCAGCACCCTACAGGGGATGCAAGAGACCCAGTACTTC. It encodes CASTLQGMQETQYF.

The rearrangement uses TRBV7-8 and TRBJ1-6; TRBD1 is a possible D gene (6 bases). CDR1 is SGHVS, CDR2 FQNEAQ, per germline. This CDR3 spans 14 amino acids. V lost 3 bases to trimming and J lost 6 bases, with 9 bases between them. CDR3 coding DNA: TGTGCCAGCAGCTTTACAGGGCTTAATTCACCCCTCCACTTT. Its protein product is CASSFTGLNSPLHF.

V gene TRBV5-1 combines with J gene TRBJ1-2; TRBD1 agrees at 8 bases. The CDR3 contains 15 residues. V was clipped by 3 bases and J by 4 bases; unmatched bases: 8. The germline CDR1 and CDR2 sequences are SGHRS and YFSETQ. The CDR3 nucleotides are TGCGCCAGCAGCTCAACACAGGGGGAGGGCTATGGCTACACCTTC. Its protein is CASSSTQGEGYGYTF. The whole variable domain, filled in from reference TRBV5-1 and TRBJ1-2, reads KAGVTQTPRYLIKTRGQQVTLSCSPISGHRSVSWYQQTPGQGLQFLFEYFSETQRNKGNFPGRFSGRQFSNSRSEMNVSTLELGDSALYLCASSSTQGEGYGYTFGSGTRLTVV.

The chain uses TRBV5-6 and TRBJ2-1; 8 bases are a match to TRBD1. V dropped 4 bases and J dropped 6; count of bases not matched to a gene: 6. The CDR3 is 14 residues long. The germline CDR1 and CDR2 sequences are SGHDT and YYEEEE. In DNA, the CDR3 is TGTGCCAGCAGCCAGTGGACAGGGAGCAATGAGCAGTTCTTC. As protein: CASSQWTGSNEQFF.

The rearrangement links TRBV6-1 to TRBJ1-5; D not certain. V lost 5 bases and J lost 0, with 8 bases in between. The CDR3 runs 14 residues. CDR1 and CDR2 (germline): MNHNS, SASEGT. In DNA form, the CDR3 reads TGTGCCAGCAGTTCCCAAAATAGCAATCAGCCCCAGCATTTT. The encoded protein is CASSSQNSNQPQHF.

V usage is TRBV14 and J usage is TRBJ1-6, with D unclear. V was shortened by 4 bases and J by 0 bases, with 4 bases between the two germline ends. The CDR3 extends over 14 amino acids. Germline assignment: CDR1 SGHDN and CDR2 FVKESK. The CDR3: CASSPSSYNSPLHF. The DNA for the CDR3 is TGTGCCAGCAGCCCGAGCTCCTATAATTCACCCCTCCACTTT. The complete variable domain, with remaining parts taken from reference TRBV14 and TRBJ1-6, reads EAGVTQFPSHSVIEKGQTVTLRCDPISGHDNLYWYRRVMGKEIKFLLHFVKESKQDESGMPNNRFLAERTGGTYSTLKVQPAELEDSGVYFCASSPSSYNSPLHFGNGTRLTVT.

The chain joins TRBV27 to TRBJ1-4; maybe TRBD1 (5 bases). CDR1 is MNHEY and CDR2 is SMNVEV in the germline V gene (reference sequence). Trimming took 4 bases from V and 6 from J, leaving 12 bases between them. The CDR3 spans 14 residues. CDR3 in amino acids: CASSSGGGYEKLFF. CDR3 DNA: TGTGCCAGCAGTTCCGGTGGGGGGTATGAAAAACTGTTTTTT.

This sequence joins TRBV7-2 and TRBJ2-1; D is undetermined. Trimming shortened V by 0 bases and J by 0 bases, and 6 bases separated the two germline ends. Germline CDR1 SGHTA, CDR2 FQGNSA. This CDR3 has 15 residues. CDR3 loop: CASSLAKSSYNEQFF. The CDR3 DNA follows: TGTGCCAGCAGCTTAGCGAAGAGCTCCTACAATGAGCAGTTCTTC. Full variable domain (rest looked up from reference TRBV7-2 and TRBJ2-1): GAGVSQSPSNKVTEKGKDVELRCDPISGHTALYWYRQSLGQGLEFLIYFQGNSAPDKSGLPSDRFSAERTGGSVSTLTIQRTQQEDSAVYLCASSLAKSSYNEQFFGPGTRLTVL.

The V gene is TRBV6-1, the J gene TRBJ2-5; tentative D call: TRBD1 (6 bases). Germline V gives CDR1 MNHNS, CDR2 SASEGT. Trimming left V 1 base short and J 7 bases short, with 16 bases between. CDR3 length: 15 amino acids. CDR3 nucleotide sequence: TGTGCCAGCAGTGAAGTTGGGGGCCGCCAGAGGACCCAGTACTTC. It yields the protein CASSEVGGRQRTQYF.

The rearrangement links TRBV28 to TRBJ2-1; 7 nucleotides line up with TRBD2. Germline lookup yields CDR1 MDHEN and CDR2 SYDVKM. The CDR3 extends over 15 amino acids. The junction had 8 bases not matched to a gene; V was cut back by 3 bases and J by 6 bases. The DNA for the CDR3 is TGTGCCAGCAGTTTTGGGGCGGGGGAGAGCAATGAGCAGTTCTTC. It yields the protein CASSFGAGESNEQFF.

This sequence joins TRBV7-9 and TRBJ1-1; D call uncertain. Trimming took off 5 bases at V and 2 bases at J, with 9 bases between the two ends. Germline values: CDR1 SEHNR, CDR2 FQNEAQ (reference sequence). CDR3 length equals 13 residues. Here the CDR3 reads CASSDNPNTEAFF. CDR3 DNA sequence: TGTGCCAGCAGCGACAACCCAAACACTGAAGCTTTCTTT.

V and J are TRBV19 and TRBJ1-2; D is undetermined. V was clipped by 3 bases and J by 8 bases, with 19 bases between them. The germline V gene encodes CDR1 LNHDA and CDR2 SQIVND (reference sequence). This CDR3 has 15 residues. The CDR3 DNA sequence: TGTGCCAGTAGTATTGGCACACCTTACCGGCGGGGCTACACCTTC. Translation gives CASSIGTPYRRGYTF.

This chain uses TRBV27 with TRBJ2-1; D perhaps matches TRBD1 (6 bases). Germline V gene lookup returns CDR1 MNHEY and CDR2 SMNVEV (reference sequence). Trimming stripped 5 bases from V and 5 bases from J, with 16 bases between. The CDR3 consists of 15 residues. CDR3 protein: CASSRQAPRDNEQFF. The CDR3 nucleotides read TGTGCCAGCAGTCGACAGGCCCCGCGGGACAATGAGCAGTTCTTC.

This chain joins TRBV7-9 and TRBJ1-2, with TRBD1 matching over 9 bases. Looked up from germline, CDR1 is SEHNR and CDR2 is FQNEAQ (reference sequence). The CDR3 sequence is 15 residues long. Trimming removed 0 bases from V and 4 bases from J; junction bases left unmatched: 3. CDR3: CASSLAGQGPYGYTF. The CDR3 DNA reads as TGTGCCAGCAGCTTAGCGGGACAGGGCCCCTATGGCTACACCTTC.

The rearrangement uses TRBV4-1 and TRBJ1-2; D call uncertain. V was trimmed by 0 bases and J by 4 bases, leaving 9 bases between them. Germline V CDR1 and CDR2: MGHRA, YSYEKL. The CDR3 is 14 residues long. CDR3 DNA: TGCGCCAGCAGCCAAGAGTCGGGTTTCTATGGCTACACCTTC. It encodes CASSQESGFYGYTF.

The genes are TRBV28 and TRBJ1-6; D is perhaps TRBD1 (6 bases). Germline V gene lookup returns CDR1 MDHEN and CDR2 SYDVKM. The CDR3 is 14 residues long. With 7 bases removed from V and 6 bases from J, the gap between germline ends came to 13 bases. CDR3 sequence reads: CASTRGGANSPLHF. The CDR3, as DNA: TGTGCCAGCACCCGAGGGGGGGCTAATTCACCCCTCCACTTT. Full variable domain (remainder filled in from reference TRBV28 and TRBJ1-6): DVKVTQSSRYLVKRTGEKVFLECVQDMDHENMFWYRQDPGLGLRLIYFSYDVKMKEKGDIPEGYSVSREKKERFSLILESASTNQTSMYLCASTRGGANSPLHFGNGTRLTVT.

V is TRBV9 and J is TRBJ2-3; 9 bases align to TRBD2. The CDR3 has 17 residues. Trimming at V came to 4 bases and at J to 2 bases, leaving 11 bases not matched to a gene. Germline V gene lookup returns CDR1 SGDLS and CDR2 YYNGEE. CDR3 nucleotide sequence: TGTGCCAGCAGCTTACAGACGTCTAGCGGGGACACAGATACGCAGTATTTT. Translated: CASSLQTSSGDTDTQYF.

The chain employs TRBV5-4 and TRBJ1-3, with 9 bases aligning to TRBD1. Germline loops: CDR1 SGHNT, CDR2 YYREEE (reference sequence). This CDR3 has 15 residues. The V gene end was trimmed by 1 base and the J gene end by 2 bases; junction bases not matched to a gene: 1. The CDR3 reads CASSLTGGTGNTIYF. In nucleotides, the CDR3 is TGTGCCAGCAGCTTGACAGGGGGCACTGGAAACACCATATATTTT.

The chain has TRBV28 and TRBJ1-1; D not certain. Germline CDR1 MDHEN, CDR2 SYDVKM. The V end lost 3 bases, the J end lost 1 base, and 9 bases lay between the germline ends. The CDR3 runs to 14 residues. Here the CDR3 reads CASSFFRGNTEAFF. CDR3 nucleotides: TGTGCCAGCAGTTTTTTTCGGGGGAACACTGAAGCTTTCTTT.

The chain uses TRBV9 and TRBJ1-5; D is perhaps TRBD1 (5 bases). Trimming took off 0 bases at V and 5 bases at J, with 12 bases between the two ends. The CDR3 has 15 residues. Germline V CDR1 and CDR2: SGDLS, YYNGEE. Written as DNA, the CDR3 is TGTGCCAGCAGCGTAGATGGCAGGGTGGATCAGCCCCAGCATTTT. Its protein is CASSVDGRVDQPQHF.

This clone has just one count. The chain combines TRBV10-1 with TRBJ1-1; TRBD1 aligns across 7 bases. V lost 0 bases and J lost 0; bases outside the gene matches: 4. Germline-derived CDR1 and CDR2 are WNHNN and SYGVQD (reference sequence). The CDR3 runs to 16 residues. DNA of the CDR3: TGCGCCAGCAGTGAGTCCAGAGGGACAGTGAACACTGAAGCTTTCTTT. Protein: CASSESRGTVNTEAFF.

The rearrangement links TRBV15 to TRBJ2-6; 10 bases agree with TRBD1. V shed 0 bases, J shed 4 bases, and the junction held 3 bases outside the gene matches. This CDR3 has 17 amino acids. Germline-derived CDR1 and CDR2 are LNHNV and YYDKDF (reference sequence). DNA for the CDR3: TGTGCCACCAGCAGAGACGGGACAGGGGTCGGGGCCAACGTCCTGACTTTC. This translates into CATSRDGTGVGANVLTF.

The chain joins TRBV5-1 to TRBJ1-1; no clear D. V was cut by 7 bases and J by 1 base, with 17 bases left in between. This CDR3 region has 15 residues. Germline V gene lookup returns CDR1 SGHRS and CDR2 YFSETQ. The CDR3 here is CASQSSSTGNTEAFF. The CDR3 DNA follows: TGCGCCAGCCAGAGTTCTTCTACGGGGAACACTGAAGCTTTCTTT.

V is TRBV4-1 and J is TRBJ1-5; D is unresolved. The CDR3 has 17 amino acids. CDR1 is MGHRA, CDR2 YSYEKL, per germline. V was pared by 2 bases and J by 6 bases, with 20 bases between. DNA of the CDR3: TGCGCCAGCAGCCAAATTTCCCTCGCCGGGTCGGGTCAGCCCCAGCATTTT. This encodes CASSQISLAGSGQPQHF.

The V and J genes are TRBV4-2 and TRBJ1-4, with 9 bases fitting TRBD1. V lost 0 bases to trimming and J lost 5 bases; unmatched junction nucleotides: 7. Looked up from germline, CDR1 is LGHNA and CDR2 is YNFKEQ. The CDR3 is 17 residues long. The CDR3 loop reads CASSQESPGTGNEKLFF. The CDR3 coding sequence is TGTGCCAGCAGCCAAGAGTCCCCCGGGACAGGGAATGAAAAACTGTTTTTT.

This clone was observed a handful of times. The J gene is TRBJ1-1, the V gene TRBV11-3; a possible D gene is TRBD1 (6 bases). Germline lookup yields CDR1 SGHNT and CDR2 YENEEA. Trimming took off 0 bases at V and 2 bases at J, with 13 bases between the two ends. The length of the CDR3 is 16 residues. This CDR3 reads CASSLDGRGGNTEAFF. The CDR3, as DNA: TGTGCCAGCAGCTTAGATGGCAGGGGCGGTAACACTGAAGCTTTCTTT.

The chain carries TRBV7-2 and TRBJ2-3; 11 positions agree with TRBD2. Unmatched junction bases numbered 7, after V lost 5 bases and J lost 3 bases. CDR1 SGHTA and CDR2 FQGNSA come from the germline V gene. The CDR3 consists of 16 residues. The CDR3 DNA sequence: TGTGCCAGCAGCCCCCTTAGCGGGGGGGCTACAGATACGCAGTATTTT. Protein: CASSPLSGGATDTQYF.